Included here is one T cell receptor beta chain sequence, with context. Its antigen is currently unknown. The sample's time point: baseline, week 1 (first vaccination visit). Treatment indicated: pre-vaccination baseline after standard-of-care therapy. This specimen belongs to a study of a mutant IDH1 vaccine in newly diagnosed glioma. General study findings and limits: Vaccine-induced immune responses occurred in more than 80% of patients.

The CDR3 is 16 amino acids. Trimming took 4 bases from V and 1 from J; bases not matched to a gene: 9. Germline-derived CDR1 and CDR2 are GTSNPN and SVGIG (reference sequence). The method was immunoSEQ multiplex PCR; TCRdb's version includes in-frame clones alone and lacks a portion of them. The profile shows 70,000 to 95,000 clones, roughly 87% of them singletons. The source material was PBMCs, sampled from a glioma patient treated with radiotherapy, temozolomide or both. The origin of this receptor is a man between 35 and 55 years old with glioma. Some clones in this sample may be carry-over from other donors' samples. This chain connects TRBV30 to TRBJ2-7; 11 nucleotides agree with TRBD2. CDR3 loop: CAWNQASGGRSYEQYF. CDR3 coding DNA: TGTGCCTGGAACCAAGCTAGCGGGGGGAGGTCCTACGAGCAGTACTTC.